The clone carrying this T cell receptor beta chain has more than one count but fewer than ten. Its antigen is unidentified. Sequencing templates came from extracted RNA that was reverse transcribed into cDNA. Libraries were prepared by immunoSEQ multiplex PCR; TCRdb keeps only in-frame clonotypes and omits some of them. The sample includes 37,000 or so clones, 45% to 55% seen only once; the top ten take approximately 1.7%. These data come from a study of CD8+ T cells in alopecia areata. General study points: TCRs were shared less clearly across patients than in mice, possibly for HLA-related reasons.

CD4+ cells underwent sorting into CD25+CD127- cells for four or five patients. V was trimmed by 0 bases and J by 0 bases, leaving 8 bases between them. This CDR3 spans 15 amino acids. Looked up from germline, CDR1 is MGHRA and CDR2 is YSYEKL. This TCR came from a human donor with alopecia areata. V gene TRBV4-1 combines with J gene TRBJ1-1; D remains unclear. The specimen sequenced was CD4+ Tregs sorted from blood. This chain's CDR3 is CASSQEKRMNTEAFF. The CDR3 coding sequence is TGCGCCAGCAGCCAAGAGAAGAGGATGAACACTGAAGCTTTCTTT.